These T cell receptor beta chains were read from a single sample in a study of cytotoxic CD8 clonotypes in ibrutinib-treated CLL. The data were produced by immunoSEQ multiplex PCR, yet TCRdb's version contains in-frame clones alone and is incomplete. Of 40,000 to 50,000 clones in the sample, 45% to 60% were seen once. This sample comprised PBMCs, obtained after 24 months of ibrutinib treatment. Every receptor here comes from a human donor with chronic lymphocytic leukemia. CDR3s include the opening cysteine and the closing phenylalanine or tryptophan. A D gene is named only where the DNA matches it firmly. Size values are once, few and many counts, or a class for expanded clones, and some rows have none.

abundance: .; v_gene: TRBV7-9; d_gene: TRBD1; j_gene: TRBJ1-5; CDR3nt: TGTGCCAGCAGCTTCCAAGGGGGCGATCAGCCCCAGCATTTT; CDR3aa: CASSFQGGDQPQHF
abundance: few; v_gene: TRBV6-1; d_gene: .; j_gene: TRBJ2-7; CDR3nt: TGTGCCAGCAGAGCTGCAGACCACGAGCAGTACTTC; CDR3aa: CASRAADHEQYF
abundance: .; v_gene: TRBV29-1; d_gene: .; j_gene: TRBJ2-7; CDR3nt: TGCAGCGTTGAAGACAGGAGCTACGAGCAGTACTTC; CDR3aa: CSVEDRSYEQYF
abundance: few; v_gene: TRBV5-4; d_gene: .; j_gene: TRBJ1-1; CDR3nt: TGTGCCAGCAGCTGGGAACAGATAGACACTGAAGCTTTCTTT; CDR3aa: CASSWEQIDTEAFF
abundance: .; v_gene: TRBV7-8; d_gene: TRBD2; j_gene: TRBJ2-3; CDR3nt: TGTGCCAGCAGCTTAGGACTAGCGGGGAACACAGATACGCAGTATTTT; CDR3aa: CASSLGLAGNTDTQYF
abundance: .; v_gene: TRBV11-2; d_gene: .; j_gene: TRBJ2-1; CDR3nt: TGTGCCAGCAGCTCCGGACAGAGTAATGAGCAGTTCTTC; CDR3aa: CASSSGQSNEQFF
abundance: few; v_gene: TRBV5-4; d_gene: TRBD1; j_gene: TRBJ2-7; CDR3nt: TGTGCCAGCAGCATAACAGGGGGCGCAAACGAGCAGTACTTC; CDR3aa: CASSITGGANEQYF
abundance: .; v_gene: TRBV14; d_gene: .; j_gene: TRBJ2-1; CDR3nt: TGTGCCAGCAGCCAAGATTACAGGGCTCAGGAGCAGTTCTTC; CDR3aa: CASSQDYRAQEQFF
abundance: .; v_gene: TRBV7-7; d_gene: .; j_gene: TRBJ2-6; CDR3nt: TGTGCCAGCAGCCCCCGGGGCAGGGAATTTCCTGGGGCCAACGTCCTGACTTTC; CDR3aa: CASSPRGREFPGANVLTF
abundance: .; v_gene: TRBV29-1; d_gene: .; j_gene: TRBJ2-1; CDR3nt: TGCAGCGTTTCCGGGAGTTCCTCCTACAATGAGCAGTTCTTC; CDR3aa: CSVSGSSSYNEQFF
abundance: .; v_gene: TRBV19; d_gene: .; j_gene: TRBJ1-1; CDR3nt: TGTGCCAGTAGTATTGGAGCAATAGTGAACACTGAAGCTTTCTTT; CDR3aa: CASSIGAIVNTEAFF
abundance: .; v_gene: TRBV11-2; d_gene: .; j_gene: TRBJ1-1; CDR3nt: TGTGCCAGCAGCTTCTTGGGGGGGAGGGCGAACACTGAAGCTTTCTTT; CDR3aa: CASSFLGGRANTEAFF
abundance: .; v_gene: TRBV6-1; d_gene: TRBD1; j_gene: TRBJ1-1; CDR3nt: TGTGCCAGCAGTGAGGACAGGGGGCGAAGTATCACTGAAGCTTTCTTT; CDR3aa: CASSEDRGRSITEAFF
abundance: .; v_gene: TRBV5-1; d_gene: TRBD1; j_gene: TRBJ1-5; CDR3nt: TGCGCCAGCAGCTTGGGATCCGGGACAGGGGTGAATCAGCCCCAGCATTTT; CDR3aa: CASSLGSGTGVNQPQHF
abundance: many; v_gene: TRBV7-9; d_gene: TRBD1; j_gene: TRBJ2-7; CDR3nt: TGTGCCAGTGGTGAGACAGGGGCCAGGAACGAGCAGTACTTC; CDR3aa: CASGETGARNEQYF
abundance: .; v_gene: TRBV6-6; d_gene: .; j_gene: TRBJ2-3; CDR3nt: TGTGCCAGCAGAGAGGGGGGAGATACGCAGTATTTT; CDR3aa: CASREGGDTQYF
abundance: few; v_gene: TRBV7-9; d_gene: .; j_gene: TRBJ1-5; CDR3nt: TGTGCCAGCTTCAATCATCAGCCCCAGCATTTT; CDR3aa: CASFNHQPQHF
abundance: few; v_gene: TRBV19; d_gene: .; j_gene: TRBJ1-1; CDR3nt: TGTGCCAGTAGTATCGCAGGGTTACCAACTGAAGCTTTCTTT; CDR3aa: CASSIAGLPTEAFF
abundance: few; v_gene: TRBV5-1; d_gene: TRBD1; j_gene: TRBJ2-7; CDR3nt: TGCGCCAGCAGCTTGAAGGGACAGGGTTCCTACGAGCAGTACTTC; CDR3aa: CASSLKGQGSYEQYF
abundance: .; v_gene: TRBV2; d_gene: .; j_gene: TRBJ1-6; CDR3nt: TGTGCCAGCAGCATGACGGACCCTTTCTCAACACCCCTCCACTTT; CDR3aa: CASSMTDPFSTPLHF
abundance: .; v_gene: TRBV29-1; d_gene: .; j_gene: TRBJ1-3; CDR3nt: TGCAGCGGACATTTGGGGTCTGGAAACACCATATATTTT; CDR3aa: CSGHLGSGNTIYF
abundance: .; v_gene: TRBV10-3; d_gene: .; j_gene: TRBJ2-7; CDR3nt: TGTGCCACCAGGGGCCGACTCTCCTACGAGCAGTACTTC; CDR3aa: CATRGRLSYEQYF
abundance: .; v_gene: TRBV9; d_gene: .; j_gene: TRBJ2-5; CDR3nt: TGTGCCAGCAGCGTAGCCGGGGGGCTCGGGGAGACCCAGTACTTC; CDR3aa: CASSVAGGLGETQYF
abundance: .; v_gene: TRBV27; d_gene: .; j_gene: TRBJ1-1; CDR3nt: TGTGCCAGCAGTTTATCGGGGCAGGGAATCACTGAAGCTTTCTTT; CDR3aa: CASSLSGQGITEAFF
abundance: many; v_gene: TRBV28; d_gene: .; j_gene: TRBJ1-5; CDR3nt: TGTGCCAGCAACGGGGCAACTAGCCAACCCCAGCATTTT; CDR3aa: CASNGATSQPQHF
abundance: .; v_gene: TRBV5-6; d_gene: .; j_gene: TRBJ2-5; CDR3nt: TGTGCCAGCAGCTCGGGGACAAACCAAGAGACCCAGTACTTC; CDR3aa: CASSSGTNQETQYF
abundance: many; v_gene: TRBV15; d_gene: .; j_gene: TRBJ2-2; CDR3nt: TGTGCCACCAGCACCCGGGTCACAGCCGGGGAGCTGTTTTTT; CDR3aa: CATSTRVTAGELFF
abundance: .; v_gene: TRBV5-6; d_gene: .; j_gene: TRBJ1-1; CDR3nt: TGTGCCAGCAGCTTCGTGTCTACGTCGGAAGCTTTCTTT; CDR3aa: CASSFVSTSEAFF
abundance: .; v_gene: TRBV4-1; d_gene: .; j_gene: TRBJ1-6; CDR3nt: TGCGCCAGCAGCCCCTTTGCCGATTCACCCCTCCACTTT; CDR3aa: CASSPFADSPLHF
abundance: .; v_gene: TRBV11-1; d_gene: .; j_gene: TRBJ1-6; CDR3nt: TGTGCCAGCACCCCACTGACGGATTCACCCCTCCACTTT; CDR3aa: CASTPLTDSPLHF
abundance: .; v_gene: TRBV19; d_gene: .; j_gene: TRBJ1-1; CDR3nt: TGTGCCAGTAGTAGGGAAGCGTCTAGCACTGAAGCTTTCTTT; CDR3aa: CASSREASSTEAFF
abundance: .; v_gene: TRBV5-1; d_gene: TRBD1; j_gene: TRBJ2-7; CDR3nt: TGCGCCAGCAGCTTAAACACCGGGACAGCAGCCTACGAGCAGTACTTC; CDR3aa: CASSLNTGTAAYEQYF
abundance: .; v_gene: TRBV10-3; d_gene: TRBD1; j_gene: TRBJ1-2; CDR3nt: TGTGCCATCAGTGCAGGACAGGGGTCTGGCTACACCTTC; CDR3aa: CAISAGQGSGYTF
abundance: few; v_gene: TRBV4-2; d_gene: .; j_gene: TRBJ2-6; CDR3nt: TGTGCCAGCAGCCAAGCCCACAGGGCTGGGGCCAACGTCCTGACTTTC; CDR3aa: CASSQAHRAGANVLTF
abundance: .; v_gene: TRBV15; d_gene: .; j_gene: TRBJ1-2; CDR3nt: TGTGCCACCAGCAGAGATACGCGTCGTTACACCTTC; CDR3aa: CATSRDTRRYTF
abundance: few; v_gene: TRBV4-1; d_gene: TRBD1; j_gene: TRBJ1-5; CDR3nt: TGCGCCAGCAGCCAAGACCGACAGGGGGCGCGCAATCAGCCCCAGCATTTT; CDR3aa: CASSQDRQGARNQPQHF
abundance: .; v_gene: TRBV2; d_gene: .; j_gene: TRBJ1-1; CDR3nt: TGTGCCAGCAGCCCTCGTGCTGAAGCTTTCTTT; CDR3aa: CASSPRAEAFF
abundance: .; v_gene: TRBV19; d_gene: .; j_gene: TRBJ2-7; CDR3nt: TGTGCCACCCGGGACCCCCAACGGACCTACGAGCAGTACTTC; CDR3aa: CATRDPQRTYEQYF
abundance: .; v_gene: TRBV5-6; d_gene: .; j_gene: TRBJ1-2; CDR3nt: TGTGCCAGCACCCCCGGGAGGGGAGAGAGTGGCTACACCTTC; CDR3aa: CASTPGRGESGYTF
abundance: few; v_gene: TRBV28; d_gene: .; j_gene: TRBJ2-7; CDR3nt: TGTGCCAGCATCGGACAGAATTCCTACGAGCAGTACTTC; CDR3aa: CASIGQNSYEQYF
abundance: few; v_gene: TRBV7-6; d_gene: .; j_gene: TRBJ2-2; CDR3nt: TGTGCCAGCAGCAACTGGGGGGCCGGGGAGCTGTTTTTT; CDR3aa: CASSNWGAGELFF
abundance: .; v_gene: TRBV11-2; d_gene: TRBD1; j_gene: TRBJ1-1; CDR3nt: TGTGCCAGCAGCCCGAGACAGGGTGGTTCAACTGAAGCTTTCTTT; CDR3aa: CASSPRQGGSTEAFF
abundance: few; v_gene: TRBV25-1; d_gene: .; j_gene: TRBJ2-7; CDR3nt: TGTGCCAGCAGTGCGACAGTGGGCCACGAGCAGTACTTC; CDR3aa: CASSATVGHEQYF
abundance: .; v_gene: TRBV10-3; d_gene: TRBD1; j_gene: TRBJ1-1; CDR3nt: TGTGCCACAGGACAGGGGGTCGTCACTGAAGCTTTCTTT; CDR3aa: CATGQGVVTEAFF
abundance: few; v_gene: TRBV6-5; d_gene: .; j_gene: TRBJ1-5; CDR3nt: TGTGCCAGCAGTCGGGGCGGGGGGGGCAATCAGCCCCAGCATTTT; CDR3aa: CASSRGGGGNQPQHF
abundance: .; v_gene: TRBV6-1; d_gene: TRBD1; j_gene: TRBJ1-3; CDR3nt: TGTGCCAGCCGACAGGGGCATTCTGGAAACACCATATATTTT; CDR3aa: CASRQGHSGNTIYF
abundance: few; v_gene: TRBV7-4; d_gene: .; j_gene: TRBJ1-2; CDR3nt: TGTGCCAGCTGTAGCGCCGATTCTCGCTACACCTTC; CDR3aa: CASCSADSRYTF
abundance: .; v_gene: TRBV6-1; d_gene: TRBD1; j_gene: TRBJ1-1; CDR3nt: TGTGCGAGCAGGGGGGGATGGGACACTGAAGCTTTCTTT; CDR3aa: CASRGGWDTEAFF
abundance: .; v_gene: TRBV15; d_gene: .; j_gene: TRBJ2-5; CDR3nt: TGTGCCACCAGCGCCCTAGGCGGGGAGACCCAGTACTTC; CDR3aa: CATSALGGETQYF
abundance: .; v_gene: TRBV28; d_gene: TRBD1; j_gene: TRBJ2-7; CDR3nt: TGTGCCAGCAGTTTATGGGTAGGGGGCGCGGACGAGCAGTACTTC; CDR3aa: CASSLWVGGADEQYF
abundance: .; v_gene: TRBV5-1; d_gene: TRBD1; j_gene: TRBJ1-2; CDR3nt: TGCGCCAGTGGGACAGGATATGGCTACACCTTC; CDR3aa: CASGTGYGYTF